The 12 T cell receptor beta chains reported below all come from one sample, sequenced in a study of T cell responses to AZD1222 COVID-19 vaccine. The method was immunoSEQ multiplex PCR; TCRdb's version includes in-frame clones alone and lacks a portion of them. This sample carries approximately 60,000 clones, 75% to 90% of them seen once, and the ten largest clones take 6.9%. The input for sequencing was peripheral blood, taken 28 days after the second AZD1222 dose. The receptors stem from an adult who received the AZD1222 COVID-19 vaccine.

The chain combines TRBV5-1 with TRBJ2-5; no clear D. There are 14 residues in the CDR3. Germline V lookup: CDR1 SGHRS, CDR2 YFSETQ. The germline V and J ends were trimmed by 0 bases and 5 bases, with 11 bases remaining between them. The DNA for the CDR3 is TGCGCCAGCAGCTTGGGCCCTGGTCCGGAGACCCAGTACTTC. It yields the protein CASSLGPGPETQYF.

In DNA, the CDR3 is TGTGCCAGCAGCCCTAGCGGGGGGGCCCGTCTATACGTCCTCAGGAATGAGCAGTTCTTC. Its translation: CASSPSGGARLYVLRNEQFF. The chain links TRBV9 to TRBJ2-1; 12 bases match TRBD2. This CDR3 is built from 20 residues. V dropped 4 bases and J dropped 7; count of bases not matched to a gene: 21. CDR1 and CDR2 from the germline V gene are SGDLS and YYNGEE. The variable domain in full, with the rest retrieved from reference TRBV9 and TRBJ2-1, is DSGVTQTPKHLITATGQRVTLRCSPRSGDLSVYWYQQSLDQGLQFLIQYYNGEERAKGNILERFSAQQFPDLHSELNLSSLELGDSALYFCASSPSGGARLYVLRNEQFFGPGTRLTVL.

The chain's CDR3 is CASSLSISYEQYF. The CDR3 nucleotides are TGTGCCAGCAGTTTAAGTATATCCTACGAGCAGTACTTC. This sequence joins TRBV28 and TRBJ2-7; D is undetermined. Germline values: CDR1 MDHEN, CDR2 SYDVKM. This CDR3 has 13 amino acids. V dropped 2 bases and J dropped 1 base, with 6 bases sitting between them.

The rearrangement links TRBV19 to TRBJ2-7; TRBD2 might be the D (6 bases). Germline V gene sequence: CDR1 LNHDA, CDR2 SQIVND (reference sequence). The CDR3 runs 14 residues. Trimming removed 5 bases from V and 1 base from J, with 12 bases in between. DNA of the CDR3: TGTGCCAGTAGTGACCTCGGGGGATCCTACGAGCAGTACTTC. This codes for CASSDLGGSYEQYF.

The chain combines TRBV6-6 with TRBJ1-5; unclear D gene. This CDR3 is 11 amino acids long. Trimming left V 6 bases short and J 6 bases short, with 6 bases between. From germline, CDR1 is MNHNY and CDR2 SVGAGI (reference sequence). CDR3 sequence: CASRESQPQHF. The CDR3 nucleotides are TGTGCCAGCAGGGAGAGTCAGCCCCAGCATTTT.

The rearrangement joins TRBV5-1 to TRBJ1-1; weak D call: TRBD1 (6 bases). The CDR3 is 14 residues long. Trimming took 4 bases from V and 5 from J, leaving 15 bases between them. Per germline, CDR1 SGHRS and CDR2 YFSETQ. CDR3 residues: CASSGGPQGTEAFF. DNA of the CDR3: TGCGCCAGCAGCGGGGGACCCCAGGGGACTGAAGCTTTCTTT.

This clone was detected only once. The chain combines TRBV7-2 with TRBJ2-5; 7 bases are a match to TRBD1. There are 13 residues in the CDR3. The V segment lost 4 bases and the J segment 2 bases; nucleotides outside the gene matches: 1. From germline, CDR1 is SGHTA and CDR2 FQGNSA. CDR3 sequence reads: CASSWDSQETQYF. The DNA of the CDR3 is TGTGCCAGCAGCTGGGACAGTCAAGAGACCCAGTACTTC.

This rearrangement joins TRBV9 to TRBJ2-3, with TRBD2 matching 8 bases. From germline, CDR1 is SGDLS and CDR2 YYNGEE. J gave up 5 bases and V 0 bases, and 2 bases lay outside the gene matches. The CDR3 totals 14 residues. In DNA form, the CDR3 reads TGTGCCAGCAGCGTAGACGGGAGGGGAGATACGCAGTATTTT. This encodes CASSVDGRGDTQYF.

The V gene is TRBV5-4, the J gene TRBJ1-3; 7 bases align to TRBD1. The CDR3 spans 16 residues. The V gene end was trimmed by 4 bases and the J gene end by 2 bases; junction bases not matched to a gene: 9. The germline CDR1 and CDR2 sequences are SGHNT and YYREEE (reference sequence). CDR3 DNA: TGTGCCAGCAGCCCCCAGGGGGTTAGAGCTGGAAACACCATATATTTT. Translation gives CASSPQGVRAGNTIYF. The full variable domain, with the rest looked up from reference TRBV5-4 and TRBJ1-3, is ETGVTQSPTHLIKTRGQQVTLRCSSQSGHNTVSWYQQALGQGPQFIFQYYREEENGRGNFPPRFSGLQFPNYSSELNVNALELDDSALYLCASSPQGVRAGNTIYFGEGSWLTVV.

The chain carries TRBV7-9 and TRBJ2-7; 8 bases align to TRBD1. Germline V lookup: CDR1 SEHNR, CDR2 FQNEAQ (reference sequence). Losses at the gene ends were 1 base for V and 1 base for J; bases not matched to a gene: 6. This CDR3 comprises 16 residues. CDR3: CASSLGAGGYSYEQYF. CDR3 nucleotides: TGTGCCAGCAGCTTAGGGGCAGGGGGCTATTCCTACGAGCAGTACTTC.

The rearrangement joins TRBV2 to TRBJ1-6; D perhaps matches TRBD1 (6 bases). The CDR3 runs to 13 residues. V was clipped by 7 bases and J by 10 bases, with 14 bases between them. The germline CDR1 and CDR2 sequences are SNHLY and FYNNEI. This CDR3 is CASKQGQVSPLHF. CDR3 in DNA: TGTGCCAGCAAACAGGGACAAGTCTCACCCCTCCACTTT.

The chain has TRBV11-1 and TRBJ1-5; D gene unclear. The CDR3 length is 13 residues. Germline values: CDR1 SGHAT, CDR2 FQDESV (reference sequence). V was trimmed by 5 bases and J by 6 bases, leaving 11 bases between them. The chain's CDR3 is CASSHGLGQPQHF. DNA for the CDR3: TGTGCCAGCAGCCATGGACTTGGTCAGCCCCAGCATTTT.